The source of this T cell receptor beta chain is a study of regulatory T cells in long-lasting Graves disease. CDR1 and CDR2 from the germline V gene are MGHRA and YSYEKL. The CDR3 runs to 15 residues. Trimming took off 1 base at V and 1 base at J, with 10 bases between the two ends. HTBI primers from iRepertoire and Arm-PCR of CDR3 regions yielded the TCR beta libraries. TCRdb redid the calling of the multiplex PCR reads with MiXCR, one entry per CDR3 protein. The repertoire consists of approximately 540,000 distinct CDR3 sequences, with around 12% occurring once and the leading ten covering roughly 9.3%. The sample's time point: newly diagnosed GD, antithyroid drugs for less than 3 months. Isolated PBMC RNA provided the starting material for the TCR library. Another study also made use of these data, one on T cells in Graves' hyperthyroidism and ophthalmopathy.

The material was peripheral blood mononuclear cells (PBMCs), obtained at new diagnosis, from a patient treated with antithyroid drugs. V gene TRBV4-1 combines with J gene TRBJ1-1; D gene unclear. This receptor was obtained from a young woman with Graves disease. In DNA, the CDR3 is TGCGCCAGCAGCCAAGTGTCTACACCGAACACTGAAGCTTTCTTT. Translation gives CASSQVSTPNTEAFF.